What follows are 30 T cell receptor beta chains derived from one specimen sequenced in a study of OX40 agonist ivuxolimab in advanced cancers. The table came from immunoSEQ multiplex PCR; TCRdb's copy has only in-frame clones and leaves some out. The data hold some 91,000 clones, with approximately 87% observed a single time. The material was CD4+ or CD8+ T cells sorted from blood, obtained in a trial of the OX40 agonist ivuxolimab. The receptor source for this set is an adult with an advanced solid tumor such as melanoma, head and neck, liver or kidney cancer.

This rearrangement joins TRBV7-9 to TRBJ2-1; 7 bases fit TRBD1. V lost 5 bases and J lost 4; bases outside the gene matches: 5. The CDR3 has 14 residues. The germline V gene has CDR1 SEHNR and CDR2 FQNEAQ (reference sequence). Here the CDR3 reads CASSDPGQYNEQFF. The CDR3 DNA reads TGTGCCAGCAGCGATCCGGGACAGTACAATGAGCAGTTCTTC.

The gene calls are TRBV15 and TRBJ1-3; 7 bases fit TRBD1. V lost 0 bases and J lost 0; bases outside the gene matches: 2. The germline V gene encodes CDR1 LNHNV and CDR2 YYDKDF (reference sequence). There are 16 residues in the CDR3. The CDR3, as DNA: TGTGCCACCAGCAGAGATCAGGGGGTCTCTGGAAACACCATATATTTT. It translates to CATSRDQGVSGNTIYF.

J is TRBJ2-7 and V is TRBV18; D possibly corresponds to TRBD2 (6 bases). The CDR3 contains 14 residues. The V and J ends lost 0 bases and 5 bases respectively, with 11 bases between them. Germline V gene data show CDR1 as KGHSH and CDR2 as LQKENI. The CDR3 nucleotides read TGTGCCAGCTCACCACCGACTAGTCCCGACGAGCAGTACTTC. Residues: CASSPPTSPDEQYF.

V and J are TRBV10-3 and TRBJ1-1; 8 bases agree with TRBD1. The J segment lost 1 base and the V segment lost 6 bases, leaving 1 base of the junction unmatched. CDR3 size: 13 residues. Germline V gives CDR1 ENHRY, CDR2 SYGVKD. This chain's CDR3 is CAISGTGNTEAFF. Here the CDR3 DNA reads TGTGCCATCAGCGGGACAGGGAACACTGAAGCTTTCTTT.

Only one count was recorded for this clone. The rearrangement joins TRBV6-5 to TRBJ2-5; TRBD1 is a possible D gene (8 bases). Trimming took off 4 bases at V and 5 bases at J, with 17 bases between the two ends. The CDR3 is 15 residues long. Looked up from germline, CDR1 is MNHEY and CDR2 is SVGAGI. CDR3 loop: CASSSAGQGGETQYF. CDR3 DNA: TGTGCCAGCAGTTCGGCCGGACAGGGAGGGGAGACCCAGTACTTC.

The J gene is TRBJ1-2, the V gene TRBV19, with D tentatively TRBD1 (5 bases). CDR3 length: 17 residues. Between the trimmed V and J ends, which lost 1 base and 2 bases, there was a span of 17 bases. Per the germline V gene, CDR1 is LNHDA and CDR2 is SQIVND (reference sequence). CDR3 DNA sequence: TGTGCCAGTAGTATAGTTGGGCAGACAGTCCTGAACTATGGCTACACCTTC. It yields the protein CASSIVGQTVLNYGYTF.

The CDR3: CASSATSSDTQYF. The CDR3 DNA follows: TGCGCCAGCAGCGCCACATCTTCAGATACGCAGTATTTT. The J gene is TRBJ2-3, the V gene TRBV5-1, with D uncertain. Germline loops: CDR1 SGHRS, CDR2 YFSETQ. The V and J ends lost 4 bases and 4 bases respectively, with 10 bases between them. The CDR3 extends over 13 amino acids.

J is TRBJ2-1 and V is TRBV29-1, with D possibly being TRBD2 (6 bases). This CDR3 has 11 residues. Per germline, CDR1 SQVTM and CDR2 ANQGSEA. CDR3 in amino acids: CISSVSNEQFF. CDR3 coding DNA: TGCATCTCTAGCGTAAGCAATGAGCAGTTCTTC.

The chain carries TRBV5-8 and TRBJ2-6; no definite D call. The CDR3 loop spans 14 amino acids. Trimming removed 0 bases at V and 5 bases at J, with 6 bases between. Germline V gene data show CDR1 as SGHTS and CDR2 as YDEGEE. DNA of the CDR3: TGTGCCAGCAGCTTGGCCCCTAGGGCCAACGTCCTGACTTTC. Protein: CASSLAPRANVLTF.

The genes are TRBV2 and TRBJ2-3; D is perhaps TRBD2 (6 bases). V was pared by 11 bases and J by 0 bases, with 15 bases between. This CDR3 spans 14 amino acids. The germline V gene encodes CDR1 SNHLY and CDR2 FYNNEI. In DNA form, the CDR3 reads TGTGCCGGATTGACGGGAGCCAGCACAGATACGCAGTATTTT. It encodes CAGLTGASTDTQYF. Variable domain in full (rest from reference TRBV2 and TRBJ2-3): EPEVTQTPSHQVTQMGQEVILRCVPISNHLYFYWYRQILGQKVEFLVSFYNNEISEKSEIFDDQFSVERPDGSNFTLKIRSTKLEDSAMYFCAGLTGASTDTQYFGPGTRLTVL.

The chain is built from TRBV5-4 and TRBJ1-1; TRBD1 matches 11 bases. The CDR3 covers 17 residues. Trimming removed 5 bases from V and 0 bases from J; junction bases left unmatched: 9. Germline V lookup: CDR1 SGHNT, CDR2 YYREEE (reference sequence). The CDR3 bases are TGTGCCAGCAGTTCTGGGGACAGGGGGAGGATGAACACTGAAGCTTTCTTT. It encodes CASSSGDRGRMNTEAFF.

This clone was observed a few times. The chain has TRBV7-8 and TRBJ2-3; no firm D call. Looked up from germline, CDR1 is SGHVS and CDR2 is FQNEAQ. Deletions cut 3 bases from V and 9 bases from J, with 16 bases between. The CDR3 sequence is 14 residues long. This CDR3 reads CASSFQPREITQYF. The CDR3 nucleotides read TGTGCCAGCAGCTTCCAGCCTCGCGAAATCACGCAGTATTTT.

This clone was recorded only once. The chain uses TRBV6-5 and TRBJ2-1; 11 bases are shared with TRBD2. Losses at the gene ends were 8 bases for V and 5 bases for J; bases not matched to a gene: 5. The germline CDR1 and CDR2 sequences are MNHEY and SVGAGI. This CDR3 has 14 residues. This chain's CDR3 is CASCSGRVDNEQFF. The CDR3 DNA sequence: TGTGCCAGCTGTAGCGGGAGGGTGGACAATGAGCAGTTCTTC.

This rearrangement joins TRBV5-1 to TRBJ2-1; TRBD2 agrees at 9 bases. The CDR3 extends over 15 amino acids. The V gene's germline CDR1 is SGHRS and CDR2 YFSETQ. Trimming removed 2 bases from V and 7 bases from J; junction bases left unmatched: 7. The CDR3 protein is CASSLVSGGVNEQFF. The CDR3 nucleotides read TGCGCCAGCAGCTTAGTTAGCGGGGGCGTGAATGAGCAGTTCTTC.

The chain has TRBV10-1 and TRBJ2-2, with 7 bases fitting TRBD1. This CDR3 is 14 amino acids long. With V trimmed by 3 bases and J by 7 bases, 5 bases remained unmatched. The germline gives CDR1 WNHNN, CDR2 SYGVQD (reference sequence). The CDR3 DNA sequence: TGCGCCAGCAGTGAAGTCAGGGGGAACGGGGAGCTGTTTTTT. Residues: CASSEVRGNGELFF.

This clone is a singleton in its sample. The chain employs TRBV6-6 and TRBJ2-3; the match to TRBD2 covers 10 bases. CDR1 and CDR2 (germline): MNHNY, SVGAGI (reference sequence). The CDR3 is 16 residues long. Unmatched junction bases numbered 11, after V lost 6 bases and J lost 5 bases. The DNA for the CDR3 is TGTGCCAGCAGCCCACCCGGGACTAGCGTCGTAGATACGCAGTATTTT. Amino acids: CASSPPGTSVVDTQYF.

The chain carries TRBV7-2 and TRBJ2-2; weak D call: TRBD1 (6 bases). V was cut by 10 bases and J by 5 bases, with 17 bases left in between. Germline CDR1 reads SGHTA; CDR2 reads FQGNSA. The CDR3 has 14 residues. The CDR3 protein is CATQEGVNTGELFF. In DNA form, the CDR3 reads TGTGCCACCCAAGAGGGGGTAAATACCGGGGAGCTGTTTTTT. The full variable domain, completed using reference TRBV7-2 and TRBJ2-2, is GAGVSQSPSNKVTEKGKDVELRCDPISGHTALYWYRQSLGQGLEFLIYFQGNSAPDKSGLPSDRFSAERTGGSVSTLTIQRTQQEDSAVYLCATQEGVNTGELFFGEGSRLTVL.

DNA for the CDR3: TGTGCCAGCACCCGGTGGGTAGTCACAGATACGCAGTATTTT. It encodes CASTRWVVTDTQYF. The rearrangement joins TRBV9 to TRBJ2-3; D ambiguous. The CDR3 runs to 14 residues. CDR1 is SGDLS and CDR2 is YYNGEE in the germline V gene. V lost 6 bases, J lost 2 bases, and 13 bases lay in between.

With regard to this clone: This sample includes further DNA sequences coding for the same CDR3. The genes are TRBV2 and TRBJ2-2, with a weak D call TRBD1 (5 bases). V lost 8 bases, J lost 5 bases, and 9 bases lay in between. Germline V lookup: CDR1 SNHLY, CDR2 FYNNEI. The CDR3 contains 12 residues. CDR3 in amino acids: CASGAGTGELFF. CDR3 coding DNA: TGTGCCAGCGGGGCTGGAACCGGGGAGCTGTTTTTT.

The chain joins TRBV7-8 to TRBJ1-1; D is possibly TRBD1 (5 bases). The germline gives CDR1 SGHVS, CDR2 FQNEAQ. The V end was cut by 4 bases, the J end by 0 bases, with 12 bases between. The CDR3 loop spans 15 amino acids. CDR3 sequence reads: CASSSRQHMNTEAFF. CDR3 DNA sequence: TGTGCCAGCAGCTCCCGACAGCACATGAACACTGAAGCTTTCTTT.

A few counts support this clone. The V call is TRBV5-1, the J call TRBJ2-2; D not certain. Trimming stripped 4 bases from V and 0 bases from J, with 10 bases between. This CDR3 has 15 residues. Germline lookup yields CDR1 SGHRS and CDR2 YFSETQ. DNA of the CDR3: TGCGCCAGCAGCAGAGAAAACACGAACACCGGGGAGCTGTTTTTT. It translates to CASSRENTNTGELFF.

DNA of the CDR3: TGTGCCAGCAGCGGAGAGTTCACCGGGGAGCTGTTTTTT. Amino acids: CASSGEFTGELFF. J is TRBJ2-2 and V is TRBV9; the D is unclear. The CDR3 extends over 13 amino acids. Trimming left V 3 bases short and J 4 bases short, with 7 bases between. Per the germline V gene, CDR1 is SGDLS and CDR2 is YYNGEE.

The CDR3 sequence is CASSFQGADGANVLTF. The CDR3 coding sequence is TGTGCCAGCAGTTTTCAGGGGGCCGATGGGGCCAACGTCCTGACTTTC. The chain is built from TRBV6-8 and TRBJ2-6; 8 nucleotides match TRBD1. Germline V gives CDR1 MNHGY, CDR2 SAAAGT. J was trimmed by 3 bases and V by 4 bases; bases with no gene match: 5. The CDR3 has 16 amino acids.

V is TRBV5-1 and J is TRBJ2-1; D not certain. CDR3 length equals 14 residues. Germline CDR1 SGHRS, CDR2 YFSETQ. V gave up 3 bases and J gave up 6 bases, with 13 bases separating them. The CDR3 DNA reads as TGCGCCAGCAGCTCCGGGTCTTGGGGCAATGAGCAGTTCTTC. This codes for CASSSGSWGNEQFF.

The chain couples TRBV2 to TRBJ2-7; 7 bases are shared with TRBD1. The CDR3 spans 12 residues. Trimming at V came to 5 bases and at J to 3 bases, leaving 1 base not matched to a gene. Per germline, CDR1 SNHLY and CDR2 FYNNEI. The CDR3 bases are TGTGCCAGCAGTAGACAGGGCTACGAGCAGTACTTC. It yields the protein CASSRQGYEQYF.

The chain carries TRBV28 and TRBJ1-3, with D unclear. Deletions cut 6 bases from V and 0 bases from J, with 12 bases between. CDR1 is MDHEN, CDR2 SYDVKM, per germline. The length of the CDR3 is 15 residues. CDR3 amino acids: CASRGMPLSGNTIYF. CDR3 DNA: TGTGCCAGCAGGGGAATGCCTCTCTCTGGAAACACCATATATTTT.

The genes are TRBV5-1 and TRBJ2-1, with D unresolved. The CDR3 loop spans 16 amino acids. Trimming stripped 1 base from V and 9 bases from J, with 20 bases between. CDR1 SGHRS and CDR2 YFSETQ come from the germline V gene. CDR3 loop: CASSLSETSILGEQFF. The CDR3 DNA is TGCGCCAGCAGCTTGAGCGAGACAAGTATTTTAGGTGAGCAGTTCTTC.

The chain employs TRBV7-2 and TRBJ2-7; 12 nucleotides match TRBD2. J gave up 3 bases and V 2 bases, and 11 bases lay outside the gene matches. This CDR3 is built from 18 residues. CDR1 and CDR2 (germline): SGHTA, FQGNSA. This CDR3 is CASSLLIAGLAGSYEQYV. The DNA for the CDR3 is TGTGCCAGCAGCTTACTCATCGCGGGACTAGCGGGTAGCTACGAGCAGTACGTC.

The rearrangement links TRBV9 to TRBJ2-2; 15 bases agree with TRBD2. Germline assignment: CDR1 SGDLS and CDR2 YYNGEE. CDR3 length equals 18 residues. J gave up 1 base and V 2 bases, and 3 bases lay outside the gene matches. The CDR3 bases are TGTGCCAGCAGCGTCAGGACTAGCGGGAGGGGGAACACCGGGGAGCTGTTTTTT. As protein: CASSVRTSGRGNTGELFF.

The CDR3 sequence: CASSEALGTFAPQHF. The CDR3 region has the DNA TGTGCCAGCAGTGAAGCGCTTGGTACCTTCGCGCCCCAGCATTTT. The chain carries TRBV6-1 and TRBJ1-5, with unresolved D. Trimming took off 0 bases at V and 9 bases at J, with 15 bases between the two ends. The germline gives CDR1 MNHNS, CDR2 SASEGT. The CDR3 loop spans 15 amino acids.